These 4 T cell receptor beta chains were all obtained from the same sample, sequenced in a study of blood T cells in healthy people across ages. It was with a sample-barcoded 5' primer and a J-beta primer mix that a second PCR of about 6 to 12 cycles was run. TCRdb reprocessed the 5' RACE reads with MiXCR, giving one entry per CDR3 protein. The table lists about 800,000 distinct CDR3 sequences, 58% of them singletons. The specimen sequenced was blood. The receptors derive from a man under 40 in good health.

This sequence joins TRBV7-9 and TRBJ1-1, with D possibly TRBD1 on 5 matching bases. The germline gives CDR1 SEHNR, CDR2 FQNEAQ (reference sequence). CDR3 length: 12 amino acids. V gave up 4 bases and J gave up 8 bases, with 11 bases separating them. The DNA of the CDR3 is TGTGCCAGCAGCTCCCGACAGACAGAAGCTTTCTTT. It is translated as CASSSRQTEAFF.

This clonotype was observed a handful of times. The rearrangement links TRBV24-1 to TRBJ2-1; D is possibly TRBD1 (6 bases). The germline V gene encodes CDR1 KGHDR and CDR2 SFDVKD. This CDR3 region has 15 residues. V was clipped by 4 bases and J by 7 bases, with 16 bases between them. This CDR3 reads CATSDPGQPSNEQFF. The CDR3 nucleotides read TGTGCCACCAGTGACCCCGGACAGCCAAGTAATGAGCAGTTCTTC.

This chain links TRBV5-5 with TRBJ2-3; D gene uncertain. CDR3 length: 13 residues. In germline, CDR1 is SGHKS, CDR2 YYEKEE (reference sequence). Trimming shortened V by 4 bases and J by 2 bases, and 8 bases separated the two germline ends. CDR3 amino acids: CASSHHITDTQYF. As DNA, the CDR3 is TGTGCCAGCAGCCATCACATCACAGATACGCAGTATTTT.

V and J are TRBV20-1 and TRBJ1-2, with 7 bases lining up with TRBD1. CDR3 length: 14 residues. Germline CDR1 DFQATT, CDR2 SNEGSKA (reference sequence). Trimming removed 5 bases from V and 2 bases from J; junction bases left unmatched: 8. The CDR3 DNA is TGCAGTGCTCAAGGGGGCGGAAAAAACTATGGCTACACCTTC. The encoded protein is CSAQGGGKNYGYTF.